These 21 T cell receptor beta chains share one sample of origin, sequenced in a study of blood T cell repertoires in COVID-19. Assay used: immunoSEQ multiplex PCR; TCRdb lists only in-frame clones, some missing. The sample consists of a few hundred thousand clones, approximately 89% of them appearing once. What was sequenced was peripheral blood. Every receptor here comes from a woman aged 55-70 years with COVID-19, enrolled during active disease.

The chain employs TRBV9 and TRBJ1-2; 7 nucleotides line up with TRBD1. Germline-derived CDR1 and CDR2 are SGDLS and YYNGEE. J was trimmed by 4 bases and V by 0 bases; bases with no gene match: 6. This CDR3 comprises 15 residues. CDR3 sequence (DNA): TGTGCCAGCAGCGTAGACAGAGGGGGCAGCTATGGCTACACCTTC. Encoded protein: CASSVDRGGSYGYTF. The entire variable domain, with the rest obtained from reference TRBV9 and TRBJ1-2, is as follows: DSGVTQTPKHLITATGQRVTLRCSPRSGDLSVYWYQQSLDQGLQFLIQYYNGEERAKGNILERFSAQQFPDLHSELNLSSLELGDSALYFCASSVDRGGSYGYTFGSGTRLTVV.

The rearrangement joins TRBV2 to TRBJ1-4, with 7 bases that match TRBD1. Germline V gene sequence: CDR1 SNHLY, CDR2 FYNNEI. V lost 7 bases to trimming and J lost 0 bases; unmatched junction nucleotides: 11. This CDR3 has 17 residues. CDR3 in DNA: TGTGCCAGCAAACCCTCTACAGGGGCCTCAACTAATGAAAAACTGTTTTTT. Amino acids: CASKPSTGASTNEKLFF.

This chain joins TRBV12-3 or TRBV12-4 and TRBJ2-2; D is uncertain. Trimming removed 3 bases at V and 8 bases at J, with 7 bases between. This CDR3 has 12 residues. The CDR3 DNA reads as TGTGCCAGCAGTTTCTTGAGGGGGGAGCTGTTTTTT. Residues: CASSFLRGELFF.

This clone was counted once. The gene calls are TRBV7-9 and TRBJ1-1; 7 bases map to TRBD1. Germline loops: CDR1 SEHNR, CDR2 FQNEAQ (reference sequence). The junction had 15 bases not matched to a gene; V was cut back by 7 bases and J by 4 bases. This CDR3 spans 16 amino acids. The DNA for the CDR3 is TGTGCCAGCACCCAGTGGTCAGGGGGTCTTGGCACTGAAGCTTTCTTT. Its protein is CASTQWSGGLGTEAFF.

This rearrangement joins TRBV10-3 to TRBJ1-1; 7 nucleotides match TRBD1. V was pared by 11 bases and J by 1 base, with 13 bases of the junction left unmatched. Germline V gene sequence: CDR1 ENHRY, CDR2 SYGVKD. This CDR3 comprises 15 residues. The DNA for the CDR3 is TGTGCCGCCTCTCCCTACAGGGGTTGGAACACTGAAGCTTTCTTT. Protein product: CAASPYRGWNTEAFF.

The gene calls are TRBV19 and TRBJ2-6; D remains unclear. The V gene lost 10 bases and the J gene lost 0 bases, with 13 bases spanning the gap. Germline lookup yields CDR1 LNHDA and CDR2 SQIVND (reference sequence). This CDR3 has 15 amino acids. The CDR3: CATKYYDSGANVLTF. In DNA form, the CDR3 reads TGTGCCACTAAATATTACGACTCTGGGGCCAACGTCCTGACTTTC.

The chain recombines TRBV28 with TRBJ1-1, with 8 bases identical to TRBD1. Germline V lookup: CDR1 MDHEN, CDR2 SYDVKM. The CDR3 consists of 16 residues. The J segment lost 1 base and the V segment lost 6 bases, leaving 10 bases of the junction unmatched. The CDR3 region has the DNA TGTGCCAGCAGCGGCGTAGTAGGGACAGGGAACACTGAAGCTTTCTTT. Translation: CASSGVVGTGNTEAFF.

In nucleotides, the CDR3 is TGTGCCAGCAGTGGGCTAGCGAGGCGAGATACGCAGTATTTT. Its protein product is CASSGLARRDTQYF. This rearrangement joins TRBV2 to TRBJ2-3, with a weak D call TRBD2 (6 bases). Germline V gene sequence: CDR1 SNHLY, CDR2 FYNNEI. There are 14 residues in the CDR3. V was cut by 4 bases and J by 5 bases, with 13 bases left in between.

The chain links TRBV28 to TRBJ2-4; 8 nucleotides line up with TRBD1. V lost 2 bases, J lost 6 bases, and 9 bases stayed unmatched. This CDR3 region has 16 residues. CDR1 is MDHEN, CDR2 SYDVKM, per germline. CDR3 amino acids: CASSLPPGQGRNIQYF. Here the CDR3 DNA reads TGTGCCAGCAGTTTACCCCCCGGACAGGGCCGAAACATTCAGTACTTC.

The table lists this clone with a count of one. The rearrangement links TRBV11-2 to TRBJ1-4; D call uncertain. V lost 0 bases, J lost 9 bases, and 11 bases lay in between. Germline CDR1 SGHAT, CDR2 FQNNGV. The CDR3 is 14 amino acids. The CDR3 here is CASSLDRAGKKLFF. In DNA, the CDR3 is TGTGCCAGCAGCTTAGATCGTGCGGGGAAAAAACTGTTTTTT. The full variable domain, completed using reference TRBV11-2 and TRBJ1-4, is EAGVAQSPRYKIIEKRQSVAFWCNPISGHATLYWYQQILGQGPKLLIQFQNNGVVDDSQLPKDRFSAERLKGVDSTLKIQPAKLEDSAVYLCASSLDRAGKKLFFGSGTQLSVL.

This clone was observed a single time. The rearrangement joins TRBV12-5 to TRBJ2-5, with D perhaps matching TRBD2 (6 bases). V lost 7 bases and J lost 2, with 14 bases in between. The CDR3 is made up of 14 amino acids. Per germline, CDR1 LGHNT and CDR2 FRNRAP. This CDR3 is CASATRRDQETQYF. DNA for the CDR3: TGTGCTAGTGCCACACGGAGGGATCAAGAGACCCAGTACTTC.

The chain links TRBV18 to TRBJ1-1, with 10 bases identical to TRBD1. The CDR3 runs to 16 residues. Germline CDR1 KGHSH, CDR2 LQKENI. V trimming: 3 bases; J trimming: 4 bases; junction bases outside the gene matches: 8. The CDR3 region is CASSPRGRDRGTEAFF. CDR3 DNA: TGTGCCAGCTCACCTCGGGGGAGGGACAGGGGCACTGAAGCTTTCTTT.

The chain uses TRBV7-9 and TRBJ1-6; D remains unclear. This CDR3 has 16 residues. Trimming shortened V by 6 bases and J by 5 bases, and 17 bases separated the two germline ends. Germline V lookup: CDR1 SEHNR, CDR2 FQNEAQ (reference sequence). The CDR3: CASRTGFGSDNSPLHF. The CDR3 DNA reads TGTGCCAGCAGGACCGGGTTCGGGTCGGATAATTCACCCCTCCACTTT.

The J gene is TRBJ1-2, the V gene TRBV28; D ambiguous. Germline CDR1 MDHEN, CDR2 SYDVKM. V was shortened by 4 bases and J by 8 bases, with 11 bases between the two germline ends. There are 12 residues in the CDR3. As DNA, the CDR3 is TGTGCCAGCAGTTCCCTTACCGGGGGCTACACCTTC. Translation: CASSSLTGGYTF.

This rearrangement joins TRBV2 to TRBJ1-2; no reliable D call. The CDR3 covers 12 residues. Germline V gives CDR1 SNHLY, CDR2 FYNNEI. V dropped 6 bases and J dropped 8 bases, with 13 bases sitting between them. This CDR3 is CASSYSEGGYTF. Here the CDR3 DNA reads TGTGCCAGCAGCTACTCAGAGGGCGGCTACACCTTC.

The V call is TRBV5-4, the J call TRBJ2-2; 8 positions agree with TRBD1. CDR1 is SGHNT, CDR2 YYREEE, per germline (reference sequence). The CDR3 is made up of 14 amino acids. The trim removed 4 bases at V and 7 bases at J, leaving 6 bases unmatched. CDR3 in DNA: TGTGCCAGCAGCCGGGGACAGGAGATCGGGGAGCTGTTTTTT. Residues: CASSRGQEIGELFF.

The CDR3 sequence is CASSPSTGSSGGNEQFF. DNA for the CDR3: TGTGCCAGCAGCCCCTCGACCGGGTCTAGCGGGGGCAATGAGCAGTTCTTC. The chain combines TRBV7-3 with TRBJ2-1, with 10 bases aligning to TRBD2. The CDR3 has 17 residues. V shed 5 bases and J 6 bases; nucleotides not matched to a gene: 13. CDR1 SGHTA and CDR2 FQGTGA come from the germline V gene.

J is TRBJ2-3 and V is TRBV3-1 (or the pseudogene TRBV3-2); D uncertain. Germline V gives CDR1 LGHDT, CDR2 YNNKEL (reference sequence). Deletions cut 4 bases from V and 3 bases from J, with 8 bases between. The CDR3 covers 13 residues. CDR3 protein: CASSRRGTDTQYF. CDR3 DNA sequence: TGTGCCAGCAGCCGTAGAGGTACAGATACGCAGTATTTT.

V and J are TRBV24-1 and TRBJ1-2, with 10 bases identical to TRBD1. V lost 9 bases, J lost 10 bases, and 10 bases stayed unmatched. CDR1 and CDR2 (germline): KGHDR, SFDVKD. This CDR3 spans 13 amino acids. In nucleotides, the CDR3 is TGTGCCACCGACCCGGGACAGGGGCTACCCTACACCTTC. Protein: CATDPGQGLPYTF.

The V call is TRBV5-1, the J call TRBJ1-1; D gene unclear. Deletions cut 0 bases from V and 3 bases from J, with 12 bases between. The CDR3 spans 15 residues. Germline V gene data show CDR1 as SGHRS and CDR2 as YFSETQ. CDR3 loop: CASSLAEAPYTEAFF. In nucleotides, the CDR3 is TGCGCCAGCAGCTTGGCCGAAGCACCTTACACTGAAGCTTTCTTT.

The chain joins TRBV7-2 to TRBJ2-2; D might be TRBD1 (6 bases). Trimming stripped 1 base from V and 8 bases from J, with 11 bases between. Per the germline V gene, CDR1 is SGHTA and CDR2 is FQGNSA. There are 14 residues in the CDR3. CDR3 coding DNA: TGTGCCAGCAGCTTAGAGGGGGAGTTGGGGGAGCTGTTTTTT. This encodes CASSLEGELGELFF.